Detailed here is one T cell receptor beta chain. This receptor's antigen is unknown. The input lacks base qualities; no much larger clone sits a single base away. The source of the sample is a study of Graves' ophthalmopathy and Graves' hyperthyroidism (dated by TCRdb to 2016 to 2019). With respect to the entire study: Peripheral blood was collected at initial diagnosis, before any treatment. The study used TCR beta repertoire signatures to distinguish Graves' ophthalmopathy from Graves' hyperthyroidism and to predict progression to ophthalmopathy. In total, some 130 blood samples were TCR-sequenced: some 40 ophthalmopathy, about 75 hyperthyroidism and approximately 17 hyperthyroidism-to-ophthalmopathy patients. To explore V-J signatures distinguishing ophthalmopathy from hyperthyroidism, a discovery set of 100 patients (fewer than 45 ophthalmopathy, 55 to 60 stable hyperthyroidism) was enrolled. The independent validation cohort included approximately 19 hyperthyroidism patients plus 17 patients who later progressed from hyperthyroidism to ophthalmopathy. In roughly six hyperthyroidism patients, the T-cell repertoires found in thyroid tissue were compared with those found in blood. After sampling, hyperthyroidism patients received methimazole starting at 30 mg daily, and ophthalmopathy patients received high-dose intravenous methylprednisolone. For training and testing, the 80 to 100 patients in the discovery cohort were randomly divided in a 7:3 ratio. What the authors observed across the whole study: Most of the expanded thyroid clonotypes with a frequency above 0.001 were also detected in blood, and it was suggested that the thyroid immune response may be reflected by blood repertoires. In validation, the model predicted ophthalmopathy progression with about 71% sensitivity and around 72% specificity; roughly eleven predicted patients were CT-confirmed with GO in a median of roughly 6.8 months. The 13-signature model separated ophthalmopathy from stable hyperthyroidism with approximately 85% sensitivity and about 84% specificity in cross-validation, and 80%/75% in the test set. Sample size was not statistically predetermined, and group allocation was not concealed from the investigators.

For repertoire sequencing, the TCR beta CDR3 regions were amplified from RNA transcripts. A first-round RT-PCR used HTBI primers with the Qiagen OneStep RT-PCR kit, followed by a second-round multiplex PCR, size selection and purification. Sequencing of the libraries was carried out on an Illumina HiSeq2000 in paired-end mode with 100 bp reads. Per the authors' processing: SOAPnuke was used for read processing, and reads with adapters, uncalled bases, a mean Phred below 15, or no exact constant-primer or identifier match were discarded. COPE v1.2.5 was used to merge the high-quality paired reads. Each unique nucleotide sequence was treated as a clonotype, and MiTCR v1.1 was used to align the clonotypes to the IMGT TRB V, D and J references. Analysis was restricted to V-J combinations with a frequency above 0.0001, which covered 99.2% of repertoires. For each V-J combination, a TCR clonal expansion and chaos score was defined as F50 clonal expansion divided by the chaos observed in the TCRdist matrix. Welch's t-statistics and random forest were used to reduce the features to 10 to 15 V-J combinations, which were then used as input to a naive Bayes classifier. Thyroid-blood repertoire similarity was quantified with the Morisita-Horn index. TCRdb reworked the public reads: Q25 trimming with fastp, MiXCR clone assembly, productive beta chains retained. One record per CDR3 amino acid sequence lists the most common genes and DNA. The V and J calls, along with clone size, are taken from TCRdb and not from the paper's own processing. Here the sample has 300,000 to 500,000 distinct CDR3 sequences; roughly 14% occur a single time. The leading ten clones occupy around 6.6% of the sample.

From a lookup of the germline V gene, CDR1 and CDR2 are MGHDK and SYGVNS. From the cysteine up to the phenylalanine, the CDR3 has a length of 14 residues. Only the CDR3 portion is preserved as DNA: 42 bases, with reading frame beginning at the first base. The V end loses 7 bases and the J end loses 3 bases, and a stretch of 15 bases separates them. Stable hyperthyroidism was defined as no progression to ophthalmopathy within 18 months of follow-up. Hyperthyroidism patients were newly diagnosed, were aged 18 to 65 years, and had a disease duration under 2 months. Patients with other autoimmune diseases, uncontrolled infections, pregnancy or lactation were excluded from the study. Clinical symptoms, serum thyroxine, TRAb, thyroid ultrasound and orbital computed tomography formed the basis of the diagnosis. Using Ficoll-Paque density gradient centrifugation, PBMCs were isolated from 9.5 to 10 ml of fresh peripheral blood. Trizol reagent was used to extract the total RNA, and its quality was then checked on an Agilent 2100 Bioanalyzer.

The sequence came from a woman in her late teens or twenties with stable Graves' hyperthyroidism. Donor details come from another sample of the same person, matched by shared clones. The material sequenced was peripheral blood. Here the chain combines TRBV25-1 and TRBJ1-2; the D gene assignment is ambiguous. The CDR3 corresponds to CASTPRRSYYGYTF. The nucleotide sequence is TGTGCCAGCACCCCCCGCAGGTCTTACTATGGCTACACCTTC.